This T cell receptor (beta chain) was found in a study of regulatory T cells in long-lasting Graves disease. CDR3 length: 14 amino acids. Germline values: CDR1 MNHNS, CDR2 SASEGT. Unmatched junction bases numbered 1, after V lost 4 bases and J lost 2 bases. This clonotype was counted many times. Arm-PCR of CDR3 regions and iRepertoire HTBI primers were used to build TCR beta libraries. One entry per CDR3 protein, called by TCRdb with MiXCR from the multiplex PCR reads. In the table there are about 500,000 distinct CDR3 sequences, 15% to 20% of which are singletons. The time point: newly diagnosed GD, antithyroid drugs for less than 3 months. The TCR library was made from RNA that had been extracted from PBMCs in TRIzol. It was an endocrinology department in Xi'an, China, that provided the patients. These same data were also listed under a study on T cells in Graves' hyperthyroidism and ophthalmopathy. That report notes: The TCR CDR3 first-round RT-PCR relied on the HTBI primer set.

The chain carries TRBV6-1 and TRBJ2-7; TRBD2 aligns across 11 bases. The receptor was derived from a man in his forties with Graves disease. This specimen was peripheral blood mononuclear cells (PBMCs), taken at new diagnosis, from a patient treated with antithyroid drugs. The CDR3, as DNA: TGTGCCAGCAGTGGGACTAGCGGGCCCTACGAGCAGTACTTC. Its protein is CASSGTSGPYEQYF.